This T cell receptor (beta chain) was observed in a study of blood T cell repertoires in COVID-19 (dated by TCRdb to about 2020). Notes on the research overall: Collaborator samples came from the United States, Italy and Spain and covered acute and convalescent phases of COVID-19. The prospective study material was composed of cDNA or gDNA derived from T cells, B-cell-depleted T cells, or PBMCs. Subjects who had been exposed to COVID-19, were actively infected with it, or had recovered from it provided the deeply sampled blood TCRbeta repertoires that made up the dataset. The repertoires were released in a freely available public database meant as a resource for research on the immune response to SARS-CoV-2. The samples were drawn from two sources: the first 160 participants of the ongoing ImmuneRACE study, and 1,200 or so subjects contributed by 6 global collaborators. A de-identified subject ID, COVID-19 status, age in years and sex were almost always included in the sample metadata. Where available, HLA class I and class II types were taken from metadata supplied by the sample provider and were not determined by assay-based typing.

TCRbeta CDR3 regions were amplified from genomic DNA by means of the immunoSEQ Assay, a bias-controlled multiplex PCR. The authors processed their data as follows. The number of nucleated cells in each sample was estimated by amplification of reference gene primers within the assay. To quantify the absolute abundance of each unique TCRbeta CDR3 rearrangement, sequence reads were collapsed and filtered. For each sample, productive Simpson clonality was calculated as the square root of Simpson's diversity index over productive rearrangements. TCRdb's version of the immuneACCESS table is confined to in-frame rearrangements and falls short of the full clone set. An unresolved V gene accounts for under half of the shortfall where checked; the remainder is of unknown origin. That table furnishes V, J and clone size, whereas the DNA furnished D and trimming. The sample has approximately 53,000 clones on record, approximately 88% of them singletons. In total, the top ten clones hold 25% to 35% of the sample.

Points the paper makes about the study in general: How much clinical and demographic metadata was included differed by source and by participant, and the metadata was provided uncurated.

Collaborating institutions collected whole blood in K2EDTA tubes following their own protocols. For TCRbeta analysis, collaborators shipped samples as frozen whole blood, isolated PBMCs, or DNA extracted from either of those sample types. The CDR3, cysteine through phenylalanine, is 15 amino acids long. The only DNA kept is the CDR3, 45 bases in frame from the first base. The junction carries 13 bases between V and J, which are trimmed by 3 bases and 4 bases respectively. The germline V gene (reference sequence) supplies CDR1 MNHNY and CDR2 SVGAGI. Only one count was recorded for this clone. Its antigen target is currently unknown. Per-nucleotide qualities are absent, and no much larger clonotype sits a single base away.

The origin of this receptor is a human donor in a cohort sampled during active COVID-19. The chain joins TRBV6-6 to TRBJ1-3; D gene: possibly TRBD1, on 6 matching bases. Specimen: peripheral blood. The CDR3 sequence is CASSYSTGFGNTIYF. The nucleotide sequence reads TGTGCCAGCAGTTATTCTACAGGGTTCGGAAACACCATATATTTT.